This TCR beta chain came from a study of T-cell reconstitution after alpha-beta-depleted transplantation in children. In this sample, this clonotype turned up a few times. Unique molecular identifiers featured in how the TCRbeta library was prepared. TCRdb analysed the PCR reads with MiXCR anew, one entry per CDR3 protein. In the table there are over 550,000 distinct CDR3 sequences, about 10% of which are singletons. The V segment lost 7 bases and the J segment 3 bases; nucleotides outside the gene matches: 15. The length of the CDR3 is 20 residues. The germline V gene encodes CDR1 MDHEN and CDR2 SYDVKM.

The input for sequencing was PBMCs from the stem cell graft donor, taken from the stem cell graft. The receptor's source is a human donor who donated a stem cell graft to a child with acute myeloid leukemia. The chain employs TRBV28 and TRBJ2-1; TRBD2 matches 16 bases. The CDR3 here is CASIGGGTSGRALDYNEQFF. The CDR3 DNA is TGTGCCAGCATCGGAGGGGGGACTAGCGGGAGGGCGCTTGACTACAATGAGCAGTTCTTC. Supplemented by reference TRBV28 and TRBJ2-1, the full variable domain reads DVKVTQSSRYLVKRTGEKVFLECVQDMDHENMFWYRQDPGLGLRLIYFSYDVKMKEKGDIPEGYSVSREKKERFSLILESASTNQTSMYLCASIGGGTSGRALDYNEQFFGPGTRLTVL.